This entry lists 8 T cell receptor beta chains sequenced from one sample in a study of a mutant IDH1 vaccine in newly diagnosed glioma. Time point given: week 47, end of study. What each vaccine dose contained was 300 ug of mutant IDH1 20-mer peptide, accompanied by topical imiquimod. Antigen specificity for these receptors is unknown. Libraries were prepared by immunoSEQ multiplex PCR; TCRdb keeps only in-frame clonotypes and omits some of them. The sample holds fewer than 85,000 clones, 75% to 90% seen once. Sequencing was performed on PBMCs, taken from a glioma patient whose treatment included an IDH1 peptide vaccine. The receptor source for this set is a man in his forties or fifties with glioma.

V gene TRBV28 combines with J gene TRBJ2-1, with 8 bases lining up with TRBD2. The CDR3 runs to 18 residues. Germline V CDR1 and CDR2: MDHEN, SYDVKM. J was trimmed by 9 bases and V by 4 bases; bases with no gene match: 20. This chain's CDR3 is CASSSPSGVSGRSGEQFF. The CDR3 nucleotides read TGTGCCAGCAGTTCTCCTTCTGGGGTCAGCGGGAGAAGCGGTGAGCAGTTCTTC.

This chain links TRBV19 with TRBJ2-2; D is ambiguous. Germline V gene sequence: CDR1 LNHDA, CDR2 SQIVND (reference sequence). The CDR3 is made up of 14 amino acids. Trimming removed 7 bases from V and 4 bases from J, with 13 bases in between. This CDR3 reads CASKTGSGTGELFF. DNA for the CDR3: TGTGCCAGTAAAACGGGCAGTGGCACCGGGGAGCTGTTTTTT.

The V gene is TRBV28, the J gene TRBJ1-6; D remains ambiguous. Germline CDR1 is MDHEN and CDR2 is SYDVKM. V was shortened by 6 bases and J by 7 bases, with 13 bases between the two germline ends. The CDR3 spans 14 residues. CDR3 region: CASRGELGNSPLHF. In DNA form, the CDR3 reads TGTGCCAGCAGAGGAGAGTTAGGCAATTCACCCCTCCACTTT.

The sample holds one count of this clone. This sequence joins TRBV27 and TRBJ1-1; tentative D call: TRBD1 (6 bases). This CDR3 is built from 13 residues. V lost 5 bases and J lost 1, with 8 bases in between. Germline CDR1 and CDR2: MNHEY and SMNVEV (reference sequence). The CDR3 DNA is TGTGCCAGCAGTCTACAGGGGAACACTGAAGCTTTCTTT. It codes for CASSLQGNTEAFF.

The chain is built from TRBV7-9 and TRBJ2-5; 7 bases are shared with TRBD1. Unmatched junction bases numbered 11, after V lost 5 bases and J lost 5 bases. The CDR3 sequence is 15 residues long. Germline V gives CDR1 SEHNR, CDR2 FQNEAQ (reference sequence). The CDR3 protein is CASSPTGSEAETQYF. DNA for the CDR3: TGTGCCAGCAGCCCGACAGGGTCCGAGGCGGAGACCCAGTACTTC.

This clone was recorded a few times. The J gene is TRBJ2-1, the V gene TRBV11-2; D unclear. Germline V gene data show CDR1 as SGHAT and CDR2 as FQNNGV. CDR3 length: 15 amino acids. Trimming stripped 7 bases from V and 0 bases from J, with 13 bases between. CDR3 residues: CASTPDFSSYNEQFF. Here the CDR3 DNA reads TGTGCCAGCACCCCAGACTTCAGCTCCTACAATGAGCAGTTCTTC.

V usage is TRBV5-4 and J usage is TRBJ1-2, with D perhaps matching TRBD1 (6 bases). Trimming took 4 bases from V and 4 from J, leaving 14 bases between them. CDR1 and CDR2 from the germline V gene are SGHNT and YYREEE (reference sequence). The CDR3 length is 14 residues. The chain's CDR3 is CASSGRQDFYGYTF. The CDR3 nucleotides read TGTGCCAGCAGCGGGAGACAGGATTTCTATGGCTACACCTTC.

V gene TRBV28 combines with J gene TRBJ2-1; TRBD2 aligns across 11 bases. The CDR3 consists of 15 residues. CDR1 is MDHEN, CDR2 SYDVKM, per germline. The J segment lost 7 bases and the V segment lost 0 bases, leaving 2 bases of the junction unmatched. The CDR3 nucleotides are TGTGCCAGCAGTTTATGGCTAGCGGGAGGAAATGAGCAGTTCTTC. This translates into CASSLWLAGGNEQFF. Supplemented by reference TRBV28 and TRBJ2-1, the full variable domain reads DVKVTQSSRYLVKRTGEKVFLECVQDMDHENMFWYRQDPGLGLRLIYFSYDVKMKEKGDIPEGYSVSREKKERFSLILESASTNQTSMYLCASSLWLAGGNEQFFGPGTRLTVL.